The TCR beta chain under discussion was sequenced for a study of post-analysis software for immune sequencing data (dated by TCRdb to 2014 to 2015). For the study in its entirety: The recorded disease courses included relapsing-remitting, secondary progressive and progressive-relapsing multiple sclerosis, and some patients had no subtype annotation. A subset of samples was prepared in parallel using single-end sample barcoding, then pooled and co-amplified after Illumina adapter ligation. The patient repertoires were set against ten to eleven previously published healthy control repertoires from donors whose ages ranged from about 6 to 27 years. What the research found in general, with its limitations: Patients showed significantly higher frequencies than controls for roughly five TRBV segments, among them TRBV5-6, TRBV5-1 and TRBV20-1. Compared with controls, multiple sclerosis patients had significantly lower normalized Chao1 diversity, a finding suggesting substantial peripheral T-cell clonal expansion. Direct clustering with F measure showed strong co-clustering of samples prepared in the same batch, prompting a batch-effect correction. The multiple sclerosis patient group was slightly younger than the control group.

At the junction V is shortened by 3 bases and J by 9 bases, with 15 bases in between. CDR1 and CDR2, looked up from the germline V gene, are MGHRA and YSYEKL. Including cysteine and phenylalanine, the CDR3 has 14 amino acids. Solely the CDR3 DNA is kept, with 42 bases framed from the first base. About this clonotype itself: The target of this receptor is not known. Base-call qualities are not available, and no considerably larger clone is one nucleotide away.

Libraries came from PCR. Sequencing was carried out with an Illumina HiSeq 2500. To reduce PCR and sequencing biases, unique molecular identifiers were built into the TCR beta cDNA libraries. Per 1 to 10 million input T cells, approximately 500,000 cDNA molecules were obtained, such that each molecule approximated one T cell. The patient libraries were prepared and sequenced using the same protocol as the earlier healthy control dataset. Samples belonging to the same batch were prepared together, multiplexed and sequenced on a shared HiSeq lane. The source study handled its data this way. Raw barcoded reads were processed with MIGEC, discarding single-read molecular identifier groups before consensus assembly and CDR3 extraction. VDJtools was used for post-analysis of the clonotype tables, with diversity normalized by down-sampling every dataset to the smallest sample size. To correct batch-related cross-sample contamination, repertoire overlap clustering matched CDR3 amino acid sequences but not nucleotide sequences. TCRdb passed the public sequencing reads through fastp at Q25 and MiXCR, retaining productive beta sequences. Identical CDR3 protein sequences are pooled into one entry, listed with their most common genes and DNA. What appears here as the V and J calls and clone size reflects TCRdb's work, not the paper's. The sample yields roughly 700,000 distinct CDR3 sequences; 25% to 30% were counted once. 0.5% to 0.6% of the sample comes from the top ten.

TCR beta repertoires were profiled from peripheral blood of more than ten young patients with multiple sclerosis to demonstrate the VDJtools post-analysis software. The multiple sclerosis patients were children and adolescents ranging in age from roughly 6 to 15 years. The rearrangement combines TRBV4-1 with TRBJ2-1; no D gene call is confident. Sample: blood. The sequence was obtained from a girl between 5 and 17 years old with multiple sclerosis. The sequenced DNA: TGCGCCAGCAGCCATCCAATGACTGAAGGTGAGCAGTTCTTC. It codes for CASSHPMTEGEQFF.